The T cell receptor beta chain described here comes from a study of cytomegalovirus exposure and HLA in healthy donors. V lost 4 bases to trimming and J lost 7 bases, with 21 bases between them. The CDR3 length is 15 residues. Germline loops: CDR1 SGHDT, CDR2 YYEEEE. It was with 60 Vbeta and 13 Jbeta primers that the PCR ran. Clones were read by immunoSEQ multiplex PCR, and TCRdb kept only the in-frame ones, dropping some. This sample contains about 79,000 clones. This TCR was recovered from a man aged 30-40 years in good health and CMV-seronegative. The chain has TRBV5-6 and TRBJ2-7; the D gene is possibly TRBD2 (6 bases). The specimen sequenced was PBMCs. The CDR3 sequence is CASSKRGTRNGEQYF. CDR3 nucleotides: TGTGCCAGCAGCAAACGCGGGACCAGGAACGGAGAGCAGTACTTC.